These T cell receptor beta chains were read from a single sample in a study of long-term antiretroviral therapy in people with HIV. The protocol was immunoSEQ multiplex PCR, while the TCRdb copy is restricted to in-frame clones and leaves out a portion. The sample carries about 35,000 clones, 80% to 90% recorded once. Specimen: unsorted PBMCs, collected 2.2 years after starting antiretroviral therapy. The receptors derive from a man in his late teens or twenties with HIV. Both conserved end residues are part of each CDR3. The order of the fields is V gene, D gene, J gene, CDR3 protein, CDR3 DNA. A D gene is named only where the DNA matches it firmly.

TRBV11-2,-,TRBJ2-1,CASSLVLWDEQFF,TGTGCCAGCAGCTTAGTTCTATGGGATGAGCAGTTCTTC
TRBV27,TRBD2,TRBJ2-3,CASSFRTSGTDTQYF,TGTGCCAGCAGTTTCAGGACTAGCGGTACAGATACGCAGTATTTT
TRBV4-2,-,TRBJ2-5,CASSQDGTGQETQYF,TGTGCCAGCAGCCAAGATGGGACTGGGCAAGAGACCCAGTACTTC
TRBV14,-,TRBJ2-3,CASSQDWGGADTQYF,TGTGCCAGCAGCCAAGATTGGGGGGGCGCGGATACGCAGTATTTT
TRBV10-2,-,TRBJ2-3,CASSDWAASTDTQYF,TGCGCCAGCAGTGATTGGGCGGCAAGCACAGATACGCAGTATTTT
TRBV13,-,TRBJ2-7,CASRFSAAGVYEQYF,TGTGCCAGCAGATTTTCGGCGGCCGGTGTATACGAGCAGTACTTC
TRBV5-1,-,TRBJ2-2,CASSPAGGTTGELFF,TGCGCCAGCAGCCCAGCCGGAGGGACCACCGGGGAGCTGTTTTTT
TRBV15,-,TRBJ2-6,CATSRGVGSGANVLTF,TGTGCCACCAGCAGGGGCGTAGGGTCTGGGGCCAACGTCCTGACTTTC
TRBV19,TRBD2,TRBJ2-1,CASSTSGGPSYNEQFF,TGTGCCAGTAGTACTAGCGGGGGGCCTTCCTACAATGAGCAGTTCTTC
TRBV4-3,-,TRBJ2-1,CASSQELSASTYNEQFF,TGCGCCAGCAGCCAAGAATTATCGGCATCCACCTACAATGAGCAGTTCTTC
TRBV6-5,-,TRBJ1-1,CASSRSVSINTEAFF,TGTGCCAGCAGCCGCTCCGTCTCGATTAACACTGAAGCTTTCTTT
TRBV6-1,-,TRBJ2-3,CASNSRTDTQYF,TGTGCCAGCAACTCTCGCACAGATACGCAGTATTTT
TRBV27,TRBD2,TRBJ2-1,CASSLVTSWLANEQFF,TGTGCCAGCAGTTTAGTGACTAGCTGGCTTGCCAATGAGCAGTTCTTC